This entry features one TCR beta chain sequence. Its matching antigen is unknown. This sample is part of a study of cytomegalovirus exposure and HLA in healthy donors. Study-level background: Early on, a data release was issued that held some 85 million unique TCRs from HLA-typed donors.

CDR1 is GTSNPN, CDR2 SVGIG, per germline (reference sequence). After removal of 5 bases from V and 2 bases from J, the junction contained 3 bases not matched to a gene. CDR3 length: 13 amino acids. General study points: Information on immune exposure was restricted to one variable (CMV serostatus). Productive rates of about 90% or about 30% were seen for most TCR beta V segments in an earlier analysis. Looking again later, the authors saw that most CMV-associated TCR beta chains seemed HLA-restricted.

The PCR was carried out with 60 Vbeta primers and 13 Jbeta primers. Libraries were prepared by immunoSEQ multiplex PCR; TCRdb keeps only in-frame clonotypes and omits some of them. This table has around 170,000 clones, roughly 80% appearing once. The sequence came from a man aged 35-49 years in good health and CMV-seronegative. J is TRBJ2-1 and V is TRBV30; 7 bases match TRBD1. The sequenced sample was PBMCs. CDR3 in amino acids: CAWGTETYNEQFF. The CDR3 DNA follows: TGTGCCTGGGGGACAGAGACCTACAATGAGCAGTTCTTC.